This TCR beta chain stems from a study of blood T cell repertoires in COVID-19. Study details: Samples taken during acute and convalescent COVID-19 were collected in the United States, Italy and Spain. PBMCs, B-cell-depleted T cells, or T cells provided the cDNA or gDNA that made up the material.

A Seattle source enrolled patients during active infection and followed them longitudinally. Germline V gives CDR1 MNHEY, CDR2 SVGAGI. This CDR3 has 15 residues. With V trimmed by 6 bases and J by 10 bases, 13 bases remained unmatched. Per the authors' pipeline: Reference gene primer amplification gave estimated nucleated cell counts. The method was immunoSEQ multiplex PCR; TCRdb's version includes in-frame clones alone and lacks a portion of them. The V and J calls and clone size are taken from that table; D and trimming were inferred from the DNA. The sample lists 200,000 to 250,000 clones, approximately 78% occurring once.

The J gene is TRBJ2-2, the V gene TRBV6-5, with TRBD2 matching 8 bases. Sequencing was done on a sample of peripheral blood. The receptor's source is a woman of 80 years or more with COVID-19, enrolled during active disease. The CDR3: CASRSSGGLLEELFF. CDR3 bases: TGTGCCAGCAGATCAAGCGGGGGCCTCTTAGAGGAGCTGTTTTTT.